The 22 T cell receptor beta chains given below trace back to one sample, sequenced in a study of T cell repertoires in cytomegalovirus infection. In TCRdb, the reads were re-called with MiXCR into one record per CDR3 protein. The sample includes approximately 990,000 distinct CDR3 sequences, roughly 30% of them seen just once. No cognate antigen is known for these TCRs. The sequenced sample was cultured CD8+ T cells from PBMCs, obtained from culture after CMV antigen stimulation. Receptors originate from a human donor in good health (CMV status not recorded). Some clones in this sample may be carry-over from other donors' samples.

The rearrangement links TRBV9 to TRBJ2-2, with 7 bases identical to TRBD1. V lost 1 base to trimming and J lost 1 base; unmatched junction nucleotides: 7. This CDR3 is 17 amino acids long. Germline values: CDR1 SGDLS, CDR2 YYNGEE. DNA for the CDR3: TGTGCCAGCAGCGTAAGGGGACAGTCCTTGAACACCGGGGAGCTGTTTTTT. This translates into CASSVRGQSLNTGELFF.

This clonotype has a count of ten or more. The chain combines TRBV6-2 or TRBV6-3 with TRBJ2-1; TRBD2 agrees at 13 bases. The CDR3 contains 14 residues. Trimming took 5 bases from V and 9 from J; bases not matched to a gene: 4. Germline CDR1 reads MNHEY; CDR2 reads SVGEGT. As DNA, the CDR3 is TGTGCCAGCAGTGTAGGACTAGCGGGAGCTGAGCAGTTCTTC. It codes for CASSVGLAGAEQFF.

The J gene is TRBJ2-1, the V gene TRBV2; D is possibly TRBD1 (7 bases). Germline loops: CDR1 SNHLY, CDR2 FYNNEI. This CDR3 is 15 amino acids long. The germline V and J ends were trimmed by 6 bases and 6 bases, with 18 bases remaining between them. This CDR3 is CASREQGGPLNEQFF. CDR3 bases: TGTGCCAGCAGAGAGCAGGGGGGCCCTCTCAATGAGCAGTTCTTC.

The chain links TRBV29-1 to TRBJ1-2; 10 positions agree with TRBD1. This CDR3 comprises 15 residues. CDR1 is SQVTM, CDR2 ANQGSEA, per germline. Trimming at V came to 4 bases and at J to 6 bases, leaving 11 bases not matched to a gene. The CDR3 region is CSVAQGTGARHGYTF. The CDR3 DNA reads as TGCAGCGTTGCCCAAGGGACAGGGGCCCGTCATGGCTACACCTTC.

The chain uses TRBV29-1 and TRBJ1-1, with a possible D match to TRBD1 (5 bases). The CDR3 loop spans 12 amino acids. Trimming took off 1 base at V and 5 bases at J, with 8 bases between the two ends. Germline lookup yields CDR1 SQVTM and CDR2 ANQGSEA. DNA of the CDR3: TGCAGCGTTGAAGCAGGGCGAACTGAAGCTTTCTTT. Translation gives CSVEAGRTEAFF. The variable domain in full, with the rest retrieved from reference TRBV29-1 and TRBJ1-1, is SAVISQKPSRDICQRGTSLTIQCQVDSQVTMMFWYRQQPGQSLTLIATANQGSEATYESGFVIDKFPISRPNLTFSTLTVSNMSPEDSSIYLCSVEAGRTEAFFGQGTRLTVV.

The chain links TRBV19 to TRBJ2-2; D is uncertain. The CDR3 is made up of 13 amino acids. The ends were cut back, 10 bases at V and 6 bases at J, with 15 bases in the middle. The V gene's germline CDR1 is LNHDA and CDR2 SQIVND (reference sequence). The chain's CDR3 is CATSRGSAGELFF. CDR3 nucleotides: TGTGCCACATCTCGAGGTTCGGCCGGGGAGCTGTTTTTT.

The J gene is TRBJ2-2, the V gene TRBV27, with D possibly TRBD2 on 6 matching bases. This CDR3 comprises 17 residues. In germline, CDR1 is MNHEY, CDR2 SMNVEV (reference sequence). V lost 2 bases to trimming and J lost 1 base, with 14 bases between them. The CDR3 loop reads CASSLNPRGRNTGELFF. The CDR3 coding sequence is TGTGCCAGCAGTTTAAATCCCCGGGGGAGGAACACCGGGGAGCTGTTTTTT.

This clonotype has more than one count but fewer than ten. This chain links TRBV2 with TRBJ2-2; D is perhaps TRBD1 or TRBD2 (5 bases each). V was clipped by 6 bases and J by 2 bases, with 13 bases between them. This CDR3 comprises 15 residues. From germline, CDR1 is SNHLY and CDR2 FYNNEI. CDR3 nucleotides: TGTGCCAGCAGCCCGGGACGGCTCAACACCGGGGAGCTGTTTTTT. It yields the protein CASSPGRLNTGELFF.

The J gene is TRBJ2-7, the V gene TRBV5-1, with D possibly matching TRBD2 (5 bases). Trimming shortened V by 7 bases and J by 0 bases, and 14 bases separated the two germline ends. The CDR3 consists of 14 residues. Germline V CDR1 and CDR2: SGHRS, YFSETQ. The chain's CDR3 is CASSPEVLSYEQYF. Here the CDR3 DNA reads TGCGCCAGCTCCCCGGAGGTCCTCTCCTACGAGCAGTACTTC.

This clonotype was found a few times. This rearrangement joins TRBV25-1 to TRBJ1-5; D possibly corresponds to TRBD1 (5 bases). V was shortened by 6 bases and J by 4 bases, with 10 bases between the two germline ends. There are 13 residues in the CDR3. CDR1 and CDR2 (germline): MGHDK, SYGVNS. CDR3 nucleotide sequence: TGTGCCAGCAGCGGGGCCAGGAATCAGCCCCAGCATTTT. Translated, it gives CASSGARNQPQHF.

This clonotype came up a few times. The CDR3 sequence is CASSSGGNYEQYF. In DNA, the CDR3 is TGTGCCAGCAGCTCCGGAGGGAACTACGAGCAGTACTTC. V gene TRBV7-9 combines with J gene TRBJ2-7; D may be TRBD2 (6 bases). The CDR3 consists of 13 residues. Per the germline V gene, CDR1 is SEHNR and CDR2 is FQNEAQ (reference sequence). With 4 bases removed from V and 3 bases from J, the gap between germline ends came to 10 bases.

This clonotype was observed a few times. This sequence joins TRBV20-1 and TRBJ1-1; D uncertain. The CDR3 runs to 12 residues. The germline V gene encodes CDR1 DFQATT and CDR2 SNEGSKA (reference sequence). V lost 7 bases and J 1 base, leaving 10 bases between the germline ends. In DNA form, the CDR3 reads TGCAGTGGCAGGACGGGGAACACTGAAGCTTTCTTT. Translation: CSGRTGNTEAFF.

Remarks on this clonotype: One end of the junction is discordant with germline, which a read error may explain. This chain joins TRBV15 and TRBJ2-3; no firm D call. Germline loops: CDR1 LNHNV, CDR2 YYDKDF (reference sequence). This CDR3 is built from 12 residues. The CDR3 nucleotides read TGTGCCGCCAGCAGTAGAAGTAATACGCAGTATTTT. Its protein product is CAASSRSNTQYF.

This clonotype was observed a few times. The V gene is TRBV2, the J gene TRBJ1-2, with D tentatively TRBD1 (5 bases). The CDR3 extends over 12 amino acids. The germline V gene encodes CDR1 SNHLY and CDR2 FYNNEI. V lost 6 bases to trimming and J lost 6 bases, with 11 bases between them. The CDR3 reads CASRDRKDGYTF. DNA of the CDR3: TGTGCCAGCAGAGACAGAAAAGATGGCTACACCTTC.

This clonotype was observed a handful of times. V usage is TRBV27 and J usage is TRBJ2-2; D is perhaps TRBD2 (5 bases). Germline values: CDR1 MNHEY, CDR2 SMNVEV (reference sequence). The CDR3 spans 14 residues. Trimming pared 2 bases from V and 6 bases from J, leaving 10 bases between. CDR3 nucleotides: TGTGCCAGCAGTTTACCCGGGAAACCCGGGGAGCTGTTTTTT. The encoded protein is CASSLPGKPGELFF.

There are many counts of this clonotype. The chain recombines TRBV12-3 or TRBV12-4 with TRBJ2-3, with D maybe TRBD1 (5 bases). The CDR3 is 15 residues long. Trimming removed 6 bases at V and 2 bases at J, with 15 bases between. The CDR3 is CASSLGFRATDTQYF. DNA for the CDR3: TGTGCCAGCAGCCTGGGATTCAGGGCCACAGATACGCAGTATTTT.

This clonotype was picked up a small number of times. This chain connects TRBV12-3 or TRBV12-4 to TRBJ1-6, with a tentative D call TRBD1 (5 bases). The V end was cut by 4 bases, the J end by 7 bases, with 11 bases between. This CDR3 comprises 14 residues. The CDR3 sequence: CASSWDVLNSPLHF. DNA for the CDR3: TGTGCCAGCAGTTGGGACGTTTTGAATTCACCCCTCCACTTT.

This chain uses TRBV24-1 with TRBJ2-1, with D perhaps assigned TRBD1 or TRBD2 (5 bases each). Germline values: CDR1 KGHDR, CDR2 SFDVKD. With 3 bases removed from V and 4 bases from J, the gap between germline ends came to 15 bases. CDR3 length: 16 residues. Here the CDR3 reads CATSDKSGTGYNEQFF. CDR3 nucleotide sequence: TGTGCCACCAGTGATAAATCAGGGACGGGTTACAATGAGCAGTTCTTC.

This chain connects TRBV29-1 to TRBJ1-2, with D unresolved. Germline loops: CDR1 SQVTM, CDR2 ANQGSEA. This CDR3 comprises 15 residues. V was trimmed by 6 bases and J by 0 bases, leaving 17 bases between them. The chain's CDR3 is CSVPAGLASNYGYTF. CDR3 bases: TGCAGCGTCCCCGCGGGCTTGGCTTCTAACTATGGCTACACCTTC. Drawing the rest from reference TRBV29-1 and TRBJ1-2, the complete variable domain is SAVISQKPSRDICQRGTSLTIQCQVDSQVTMMFWYRQQPGQSLTLIATANQGSEATYESGFVIDKFPISRPNLTFSTLTVSNMSPEDSSIYLCSVPAGLASNYGYTFGSGTRLTVV.

This clonotype was counted once. As DNA, the CDR3 is TGTGCCAGCAGCTTGGGCCCCGGCAACGAGCAGTACTTC. It encodes CASSLGPGNEQYF. V gene TRBV7-8 combines with J gene TRBJ2-7; D call uncertain. Trimming took 3 bases from V and 5 from J, leaving 11 bases between them. The CDR3 extends over 13 amino acids. In germline, CDR1 is SGHVS, CDR2 FQNEAQ.

This clonotype has a handful of counts. The V gene is TRBV7-9, the J gene TRBJ1-4; D not certain. The CDR3 is 15 residues long. The V gene lost 1 base and the J gene lost 0 bases, with 6 bases spanning the gap. CDR1 is SEHNR, CDR2 FQNEAQ, per germline (reference sequence). The CDR3 nucleotides are TGTGCCAGCAGCTTAGGCCCTTCAACTAATGAAAAACTGTTTTTT. Its translation: CASSLGPSTNEKLFF.

DNA for the CDR3: TGTGCCAGCACCCTCCTAGCGGGCCAAGAGACCCAGTACTTC. This sequence encodes CASTLLAGQETQYF. The chain couples TRBV7-8 to TRBJ2-5; 8 positions match TRBD2. The CDR3 has 14 amino acids. Germline loops: CDR1 SGHVS, CDR2 FQNEAQ. With 7 bases clipped from V and 1 base from J, the junction kept 5 bases outside the gene matches.